This T cell receptor (beta chain) was retrieved from a study of cytomegalovirus exposure and HLA in healthy donors. Here immunoSEQ multiplex PCR was the method, and the copy in TCRdb shows in-frame clones only, minus some. The sample holds nearly 200,000 clones, around 83% seen once. As regards this clone: Its antigen remains unidentified.

General study findings and limits: The authors enumerated over 150 TCR beta chains as linked to cytomegalovirus. According to a subsequent analysis, TCR clusters from the first cohort were inclined to appear together in the roughly 120 validation repertoires.

The V gene end was trimmed by 0 bases and the J gene end by 4 bases; junction bases not matched to a gene: 6. This CDR3 comprises 16 residues. Germline V CDR1 and CDR2: SGHNT, YYREEE (reference sequence). This TCR derives from a woman in her 30s in good health and CMV-seropositive. The sequenced material came from PBMCs. This chain connects TRBV5-4 to TRBJ2-5; 10 nucleotides line up with TRBD2. This CDR3 reads CASSLGRLAGAETQYF. In nucleotides, the CDR3 is TGTGCCAGCAGCTTGGGTCGCCTAGCGGGAGCAGAGACCCAGTACTTC. Supplemented by reference TRBV5-4 and TRBJ2-5, the full variable domain reads ETGVTQSPTHLIKTRGQQVTLRCSSQSGHNTVSWYQQALGQGPQFIFQYYREEENGRGNFPPRFSGLQFPNYSSELNVNALELDDSALYLCASSLGRLAGAETQYFGPGTRLLVL.